This T cell receptor beta chain comes out of a study of graft-versus-host responses after intestinal transplantation. Study-level findings and limits: Some GvH clones were seen earlier in gut or blood, suggesting intestinal origin.

A note on this clone: Its antigen is not identified.

CDR3 length: 15 amino acids. Trimming cost V 4 bases and J 5 bases, with 14 bases left between them. CDR1 and CDR2 (germline): LGHNA, YNFKEQ. Here immunoSEQ multiplex PCR was the method, and the copy in TCRdb shows in-frame clones only, minus some. There are tens of thousands of clones in the sample; around 94% occur only once, and roughly 0.8% lies in the top ten. The specimen comprised PBMCs, sampled 16 days after intestinal transplant. V is TRBV4-2 and J is TRBJ2-2; tentatively, D is TRBD1 or TRBD2 (6 bases each). The receptor was derived from a human patient who received an intestinal transplant, so some T cells may come from the graft donor. The CDR3 loop is CASSPSQGGTGELFF. Written as DNA, the CDR3 is TGTGCCAGCAGCCCGTCACAGGGAGGTACCGGGGAGCTGTTTTTT.